The text below deals with one TCR beta chain. Its antigen is currently not known. The junction differs from germline at one of its ends, possibly a read error. Donors formed part of the validation cohort, which comprised 120 subjects and was distinct from the first cohort of 666 subjects. Libraries were prepared through the immunoSEQ multiplex PCR assay. From the authors' description of their analysis: A statistical classification framework was developed to diagnose cytomegalovirus status using the catalog of TCR beta chain sequences. TCRdb stores this immuneACCESS table with in-frame sequences only. Part of the clones is absent; in the studies checked, under half of the shortfall reflects unresolved V genes, and no reason is known for the rest. The DNA gave D and trimming, while V, J and clone size come from that table. In all, the sample holds about 82,000 clones, and 85% to 95% of those were seen once. The top ten hold about 0.7% of the sample.

This specimen comes from a study of cytomegalovirus exposure and HLA in healthy donors (dated by TCRdb to 2017 to 2019). Regarding the complete study: The roughly 670 repertoires of the first cohort and the roughly 120 validation repertoires were produced on the same platform, according to a later analysis. Besides the first cohort of under 700 subjects, a separate validation cohort made up of 120 different subjects was used. To predict cytomegalovirus infection status, the study combined high-throughput TCR immunosequencing, statistical association of individual TCRs with disease status, and machine learning. The aim of the study was to test whether cataloging public T cell receptors could identify signatures of past pathogen exposure. The full study reports these points: The authors suggested that the approach could potentially be extended to other disease states and immunological phenotypes. The study listed around 160 TCR beta chains as associated with cytomegalovirus. In both the original and validation cohorts, the classifier was reported to diagnose cytomegalovirus status with high specificity and sensitivity. Of the cluster scores, about 94% were above 0 in a later analysis, which found that TCRs clustered in the first cohort also tended to co-occur in the 120 validation repertoires. In vitro tests confirmed that a few of the cytomegalovirus-associated TCR beta chains recognize cytomegalovirus antigens. Across donors, most TCR sequences were observed very rarely, whereas some public TCRs were present in many individuals. A later analysis had no HLA typing for the validation cohort, so co-occurrence there was scored across all 130 or so repertoires.

The CDR3 goes from the cysteine to the phenylalanine over 12 residues. The CDR3 DNA has 36 bases and is translated from base 1. Sequences LGHNT (CDR1) and FRNRAP (CDR2) are obtained from the germline V gene. The clonotype comes from a man aged 18 to 30 in good health and CMV-seronegative. Source material: PBMCs. The rearrangement combines TRBV12-5 with TRBJ2-7; possibly the D gene is TRBD1, per 6 matching bases. The sequence in DNA is TGTGCTAGTGGTTTGGTACAGGGCGATGCACGCTTC. It translates to CASGLVQGDARF.